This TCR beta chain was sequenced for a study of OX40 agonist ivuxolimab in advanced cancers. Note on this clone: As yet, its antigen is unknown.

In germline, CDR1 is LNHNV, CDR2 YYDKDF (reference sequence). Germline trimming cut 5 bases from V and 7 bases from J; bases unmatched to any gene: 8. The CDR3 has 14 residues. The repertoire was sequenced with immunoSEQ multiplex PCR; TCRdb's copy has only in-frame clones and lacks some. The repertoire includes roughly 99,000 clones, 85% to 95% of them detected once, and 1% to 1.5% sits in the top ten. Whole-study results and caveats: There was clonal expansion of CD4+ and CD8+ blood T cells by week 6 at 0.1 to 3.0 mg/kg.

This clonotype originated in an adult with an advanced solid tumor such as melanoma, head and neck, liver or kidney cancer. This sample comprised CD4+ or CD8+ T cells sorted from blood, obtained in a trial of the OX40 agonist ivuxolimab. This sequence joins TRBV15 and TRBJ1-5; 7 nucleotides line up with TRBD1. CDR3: CATSALTGNQPQHF. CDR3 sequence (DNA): TGTGCCACCAGCGCCTTGACAGGGAACCAGCCCCAGCATTTT. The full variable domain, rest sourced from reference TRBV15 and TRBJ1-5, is DAMVIQNPRYQVTQFGKPVTLSCSQTLNHNVMYWYQQKSSQAPKLLFHYYDKDFNNEADTPDNFQSRRPNTSFCFLDIRSPGLGDTAMYLCATSALTGNQPQHFGDGTRLSIL.